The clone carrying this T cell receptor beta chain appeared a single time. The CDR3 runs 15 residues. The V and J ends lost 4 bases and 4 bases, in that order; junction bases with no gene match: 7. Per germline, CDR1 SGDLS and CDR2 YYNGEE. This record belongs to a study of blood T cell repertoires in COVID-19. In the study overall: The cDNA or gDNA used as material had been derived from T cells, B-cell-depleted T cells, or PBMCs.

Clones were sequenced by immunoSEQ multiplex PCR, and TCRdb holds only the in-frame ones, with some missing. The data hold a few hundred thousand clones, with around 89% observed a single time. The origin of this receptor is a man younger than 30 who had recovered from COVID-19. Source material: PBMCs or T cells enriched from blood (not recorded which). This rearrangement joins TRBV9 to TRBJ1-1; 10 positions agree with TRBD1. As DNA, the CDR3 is TGTGCCAGCAGCCGAATCGGACAGGGGGGCACTGAAGCTTTCTTT. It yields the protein CASSRIGQGGTEAFF. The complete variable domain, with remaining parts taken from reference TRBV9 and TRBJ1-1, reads DSGVTQTPKHLITATGQRVTLRCSPRSGDLSVYWYQQSLDQGLQFLIQYYNGEERAKGNILERFSAQQFPDLHSELNLSSLELGDSALYFCASSRIGQGGTEAFFGQGTRLTVV.